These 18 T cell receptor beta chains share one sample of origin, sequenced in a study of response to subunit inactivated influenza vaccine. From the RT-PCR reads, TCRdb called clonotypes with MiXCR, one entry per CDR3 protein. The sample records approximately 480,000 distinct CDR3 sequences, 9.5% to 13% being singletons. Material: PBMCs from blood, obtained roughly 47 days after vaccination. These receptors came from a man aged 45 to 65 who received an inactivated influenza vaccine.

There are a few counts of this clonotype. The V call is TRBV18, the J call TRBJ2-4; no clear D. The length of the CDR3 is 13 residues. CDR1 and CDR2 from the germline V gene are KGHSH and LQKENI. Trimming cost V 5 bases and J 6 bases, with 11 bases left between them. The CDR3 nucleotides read TGTGCCAGCTCATCAGGATTCCGAAACATTCAGTACTTC. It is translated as CASSSGFRNIQYF.

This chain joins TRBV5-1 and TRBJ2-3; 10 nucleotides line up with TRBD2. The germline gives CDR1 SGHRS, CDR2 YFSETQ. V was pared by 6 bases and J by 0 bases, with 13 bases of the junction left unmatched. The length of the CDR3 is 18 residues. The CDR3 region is CASTPRTSGRSSTDTQYF. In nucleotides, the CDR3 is TGCGCCAGCACCCCCCGGACTAGCGGAAGATCTAGCACAGATACGCAGTATTTT. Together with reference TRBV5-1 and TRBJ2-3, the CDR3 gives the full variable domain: KAGVTQTPRYLIKTRGQQVTLSCSPISGHRSVSWYQQTPGQGLQFLFEYFSETQRNKGNFPGRFSGRQFSNSRSEMNVSTLELGDSALYLCASTPRTSGRSSTDTQYFGPGTRLTVL.

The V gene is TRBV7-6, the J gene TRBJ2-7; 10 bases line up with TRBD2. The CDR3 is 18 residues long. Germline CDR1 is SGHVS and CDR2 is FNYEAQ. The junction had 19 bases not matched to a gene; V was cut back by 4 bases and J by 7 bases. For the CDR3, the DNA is TGTGCCAGCAGCTCAGGACTAGCGGCCCGTCACCAGGCTTTGGAGCAGTACTTC. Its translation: CASSSGLAARHQALEQYF.

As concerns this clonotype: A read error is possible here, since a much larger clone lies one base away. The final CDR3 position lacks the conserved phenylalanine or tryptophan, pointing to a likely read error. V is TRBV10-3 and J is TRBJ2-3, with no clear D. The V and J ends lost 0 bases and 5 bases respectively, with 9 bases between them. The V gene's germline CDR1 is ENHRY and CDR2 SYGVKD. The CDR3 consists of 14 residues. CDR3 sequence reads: CAISESAAKDTQYY. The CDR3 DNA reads TGTGCCATCAGTGAGTCGGCAGCGAAAGATACGCAGTATTAT.

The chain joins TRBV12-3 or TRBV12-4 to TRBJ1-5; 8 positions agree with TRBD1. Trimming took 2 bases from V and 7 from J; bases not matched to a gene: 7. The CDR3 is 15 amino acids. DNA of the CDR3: TGTGCCAGCAGTTTAAGGGCAGGGGGCTGGCAGCCCCAGCATTTT. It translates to CASSLRAGGWQPQHF.

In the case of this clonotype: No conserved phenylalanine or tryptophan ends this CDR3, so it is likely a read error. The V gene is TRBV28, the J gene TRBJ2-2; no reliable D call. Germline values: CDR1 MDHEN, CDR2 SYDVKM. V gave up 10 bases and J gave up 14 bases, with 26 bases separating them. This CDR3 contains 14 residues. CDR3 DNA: TGTGCCATGGGCCCCGGGCTCCCCTGCTGGGCACTGTTTTGT. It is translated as CAMGPGLPCWALFC.

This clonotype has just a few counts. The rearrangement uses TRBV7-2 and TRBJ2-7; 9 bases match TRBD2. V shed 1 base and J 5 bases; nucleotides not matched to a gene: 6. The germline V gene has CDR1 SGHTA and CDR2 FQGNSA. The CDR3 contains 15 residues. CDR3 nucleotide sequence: TGTGCCAGCAGCTTAGTAGGCGGGAGGGCAAACGAGCAGTACTTC. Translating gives CASSLVGGRANEQYF.

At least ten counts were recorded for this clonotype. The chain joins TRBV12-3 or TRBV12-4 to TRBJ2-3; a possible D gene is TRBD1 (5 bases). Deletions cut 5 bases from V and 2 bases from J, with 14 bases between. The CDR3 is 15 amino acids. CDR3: CASSPGSGITDTQYF. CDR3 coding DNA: TGTGCCAGCAGTCCGGGTTCAGGGATCACAGATACGCAGTATTTT.

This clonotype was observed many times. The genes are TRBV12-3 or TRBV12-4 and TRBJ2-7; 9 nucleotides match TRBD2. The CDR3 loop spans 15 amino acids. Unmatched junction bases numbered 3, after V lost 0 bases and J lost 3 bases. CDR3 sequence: CASSLALTSGYEQYF. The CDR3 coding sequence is TGTGCCAGCAGTTTAGCGTTGACTAGCGGCTACGAGCAGTACTTC.

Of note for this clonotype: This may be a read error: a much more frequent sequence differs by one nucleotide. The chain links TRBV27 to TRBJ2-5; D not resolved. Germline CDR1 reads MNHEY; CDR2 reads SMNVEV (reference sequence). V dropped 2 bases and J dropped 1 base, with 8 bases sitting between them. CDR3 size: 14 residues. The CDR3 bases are TGTGCCAGCAGTTTAAGGGTCAGCCAAGAGACCCAGTACTTC. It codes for CASSLRVSQETQYF.

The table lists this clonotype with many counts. The CDR3 DNA follows: TGTGCCAGCAGCCCGGGGACAGGGGGCCGGGGCTACACCTTC. Protein sequence: CASSPGTGGRGYTF. This chain uses TRBV7-2 with TRBJ1-2; TRBD1 agrees at 12 bases. The V segment lost 5 bases and the J segment 8 bases; nucleotides outside the gene matches: 6. Per germline, CDR1 SGHTA and CDR2 FQGNSA. CDR3 length equals 14 residues.

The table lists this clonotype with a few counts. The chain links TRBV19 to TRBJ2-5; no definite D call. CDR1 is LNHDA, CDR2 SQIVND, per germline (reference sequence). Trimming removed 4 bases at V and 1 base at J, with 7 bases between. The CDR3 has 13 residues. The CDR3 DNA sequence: TGTGCCAGTAGTACGAGATTCCAAGAGACCCAGTACTTC. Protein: CASSTRFQETQYF.

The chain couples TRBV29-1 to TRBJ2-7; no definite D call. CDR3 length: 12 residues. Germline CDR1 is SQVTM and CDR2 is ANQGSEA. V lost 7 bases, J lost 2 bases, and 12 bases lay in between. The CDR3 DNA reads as TGCAGCGCTACTACAAGGACCTACGAGCAGTACTTC. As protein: CSATTRTYEQYF.

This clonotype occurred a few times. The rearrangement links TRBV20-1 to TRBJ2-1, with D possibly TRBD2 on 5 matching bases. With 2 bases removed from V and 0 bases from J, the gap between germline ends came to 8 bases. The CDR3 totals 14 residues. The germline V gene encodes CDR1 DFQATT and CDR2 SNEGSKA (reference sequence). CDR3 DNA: TGCAGTGCTAGACTAGCTATCTCCTACAATGAGCAGTTCTTC. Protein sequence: CSARLAISYNEQFF.

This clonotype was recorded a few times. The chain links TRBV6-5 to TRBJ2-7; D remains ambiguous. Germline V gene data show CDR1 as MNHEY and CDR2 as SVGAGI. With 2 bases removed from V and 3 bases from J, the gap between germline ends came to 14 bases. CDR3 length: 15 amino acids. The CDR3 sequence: CASSYQSTQNYEQYF. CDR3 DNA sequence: TGTGCCAGCAGTTACCAATCTACACAGAACTACGAGCAGTACTTC.

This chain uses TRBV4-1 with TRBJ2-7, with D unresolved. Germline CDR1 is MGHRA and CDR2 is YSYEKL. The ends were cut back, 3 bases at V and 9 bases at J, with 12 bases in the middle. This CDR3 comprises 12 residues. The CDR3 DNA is TGCGCCAGCAGCCAGCCTTACTCCGGGCAGTACTTC. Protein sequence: CASSQPYSGQYF.

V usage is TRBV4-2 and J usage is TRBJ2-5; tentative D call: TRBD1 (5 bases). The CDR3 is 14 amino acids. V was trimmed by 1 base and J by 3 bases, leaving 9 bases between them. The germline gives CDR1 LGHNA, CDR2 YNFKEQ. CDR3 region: CASSQAYRKETQYF. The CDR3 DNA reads TGTGCCAGCAGCCAAGCTTACAGGAAAGAGACCCAGTACTTC.

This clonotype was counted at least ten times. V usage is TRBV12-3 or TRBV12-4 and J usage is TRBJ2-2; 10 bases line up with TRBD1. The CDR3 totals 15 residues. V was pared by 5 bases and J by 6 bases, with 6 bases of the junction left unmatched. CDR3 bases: TGTGCCAGCAGTGGGACAGGGGATAACCCCGGGGAGCTGTTTTTT. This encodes CASSGTGDNPGELFF.